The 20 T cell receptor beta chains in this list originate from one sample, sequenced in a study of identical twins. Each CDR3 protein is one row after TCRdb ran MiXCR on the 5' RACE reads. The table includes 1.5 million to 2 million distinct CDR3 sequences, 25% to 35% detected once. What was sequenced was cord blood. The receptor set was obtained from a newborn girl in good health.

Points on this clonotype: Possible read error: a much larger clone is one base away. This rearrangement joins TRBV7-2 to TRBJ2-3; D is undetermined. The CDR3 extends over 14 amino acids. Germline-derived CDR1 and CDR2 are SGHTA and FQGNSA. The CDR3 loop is CASSLGVLTDTRYF. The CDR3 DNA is TGTGCCAGCAGCTTAGGAGTGCTCACAGATACGCGGTATTTT.

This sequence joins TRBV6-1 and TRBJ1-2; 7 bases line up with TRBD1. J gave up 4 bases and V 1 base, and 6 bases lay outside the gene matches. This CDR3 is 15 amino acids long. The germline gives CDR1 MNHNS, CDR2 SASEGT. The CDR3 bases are TGTGCCAGCAGTGAAGGAGCCAGGGGGTTCTATGGCTACACCTTC. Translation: CASSEGARGFYGYTF.

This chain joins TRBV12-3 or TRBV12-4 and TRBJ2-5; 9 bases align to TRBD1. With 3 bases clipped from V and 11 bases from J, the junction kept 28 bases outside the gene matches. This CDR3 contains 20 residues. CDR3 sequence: CASSLSGDRALERLYNEQYF. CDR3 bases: TGTGCCAGCAGTTTGAGTGGGGACAGGGCTTTGGAGAGGCTCTACAATGAGCAGTACTTC.

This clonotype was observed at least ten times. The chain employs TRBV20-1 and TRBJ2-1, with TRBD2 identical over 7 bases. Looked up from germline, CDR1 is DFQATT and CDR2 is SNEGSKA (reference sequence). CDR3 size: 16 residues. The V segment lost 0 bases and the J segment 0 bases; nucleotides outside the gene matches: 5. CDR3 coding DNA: TGCAGTGCTAGAGACCCTAGCGGAGGCTCCTACAATGAGCAGTTCTTC. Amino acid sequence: CSARDPSGGSYNEQFF.

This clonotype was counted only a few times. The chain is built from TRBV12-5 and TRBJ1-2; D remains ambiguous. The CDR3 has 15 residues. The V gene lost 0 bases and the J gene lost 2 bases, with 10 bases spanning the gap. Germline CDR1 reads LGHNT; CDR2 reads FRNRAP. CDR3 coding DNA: TGTGCTAGTGGTTTGGTACGCGGCAAAAACTATGGCTACACCTTC. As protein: CASGLVRGKNYGYTF.

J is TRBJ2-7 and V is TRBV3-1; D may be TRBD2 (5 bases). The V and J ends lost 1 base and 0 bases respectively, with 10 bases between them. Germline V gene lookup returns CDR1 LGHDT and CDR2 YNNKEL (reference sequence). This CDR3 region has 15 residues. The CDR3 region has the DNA TGTGCCAGCAGCCAAGTCCTAACTAGCTCCTACGAGCAGTACTTC. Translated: CASSQVLTSSYEQYF.

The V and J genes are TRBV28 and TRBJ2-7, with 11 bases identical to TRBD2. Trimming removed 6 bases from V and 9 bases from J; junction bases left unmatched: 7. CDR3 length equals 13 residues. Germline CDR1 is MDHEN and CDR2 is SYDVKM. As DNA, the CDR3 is TGTGCCAGCAGCACTAGCGGGAGAGTCAGGCAGTACTTC. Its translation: CASSTSGRVRQYF.

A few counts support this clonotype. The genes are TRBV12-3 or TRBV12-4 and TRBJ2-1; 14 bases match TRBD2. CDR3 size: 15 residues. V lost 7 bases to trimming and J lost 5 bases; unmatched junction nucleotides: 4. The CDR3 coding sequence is TGTGCCAGCATCAGGACTAGCGGGAGGAACAATGAGCAGTTCTTC. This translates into CASIRTSGRNNEQFF.

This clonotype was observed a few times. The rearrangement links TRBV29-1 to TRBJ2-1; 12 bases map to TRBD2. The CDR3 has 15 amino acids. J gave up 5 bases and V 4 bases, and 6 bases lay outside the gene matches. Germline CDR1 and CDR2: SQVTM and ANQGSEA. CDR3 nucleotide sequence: TGCAGCGTTGTGCGGCTAGCGGGAGGGAACAATGAGCAGTTCTTC. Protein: CSVVRLAGGNNEQFF.

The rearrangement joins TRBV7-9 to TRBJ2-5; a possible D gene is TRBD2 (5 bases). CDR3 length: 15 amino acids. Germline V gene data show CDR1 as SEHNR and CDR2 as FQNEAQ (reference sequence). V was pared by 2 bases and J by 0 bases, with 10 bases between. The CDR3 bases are TGTGCCAGCAGCTTACACGGGGTGTACCAAGAGACCCAGTACTTC. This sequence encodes CASSLHGVYQETQYF.

The DNA of the CDR3 is TGTGCCAGCTCACTTTATTGGACTAGCGGGCCCGCCTACGAGCAGTACTTC. This codes for CASSLYWTSGPAYEQYF. This rearrangement joins TRBV18 to TRBJ2-7, with TRBD2 matching 11 bases. This CDR3 comprises 17 residues. The germline V gene has CDR1 KGHSH and CDR2 LQKENI. With 4 bases clipped from V and 2 bases from J, the junction kept 10 bases outside the gene matches.

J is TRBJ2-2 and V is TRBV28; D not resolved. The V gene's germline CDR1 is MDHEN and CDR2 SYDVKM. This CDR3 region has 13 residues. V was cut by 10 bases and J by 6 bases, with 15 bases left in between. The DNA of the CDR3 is TGTGCCACCCAGCCCTCCCTCCCCGGGGAGCTGTTTTTT. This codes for CATQPSLPGELFF.

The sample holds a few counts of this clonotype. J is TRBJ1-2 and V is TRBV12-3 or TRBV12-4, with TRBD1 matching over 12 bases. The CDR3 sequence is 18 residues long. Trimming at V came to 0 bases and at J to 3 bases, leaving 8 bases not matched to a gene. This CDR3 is CASSLARRDRGQDYGYTF. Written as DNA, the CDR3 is TGTGCCAGCAGTTTAGCGCGAAGGGACAGGGGGCAAGACTATGGCTACACCTTC.

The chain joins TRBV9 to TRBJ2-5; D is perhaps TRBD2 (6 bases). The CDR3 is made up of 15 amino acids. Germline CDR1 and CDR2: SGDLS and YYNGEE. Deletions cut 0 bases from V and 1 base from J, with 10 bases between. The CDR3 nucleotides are TGTGCCAGCAGCGTAGGCGGGGACCCCCAAGAGACCCAGTACTTC. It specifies CASSVGGDPQETQYF.

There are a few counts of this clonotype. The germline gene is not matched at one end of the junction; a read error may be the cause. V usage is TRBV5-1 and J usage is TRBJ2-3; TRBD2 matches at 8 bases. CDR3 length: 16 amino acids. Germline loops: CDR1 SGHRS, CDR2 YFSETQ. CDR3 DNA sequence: TGTGCCAGCAGCTTAGGTGGTAGCGGGGGCACAGATACGCAGTATTTT. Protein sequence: CASSLGGSGGTDTQYF.

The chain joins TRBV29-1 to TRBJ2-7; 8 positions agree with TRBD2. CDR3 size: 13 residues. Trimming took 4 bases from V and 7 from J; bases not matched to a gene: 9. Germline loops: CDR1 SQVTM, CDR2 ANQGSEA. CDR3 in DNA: TGCAGCGTTGTGATAGCGGGGTTCCATGAGCAGTACTTC. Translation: CSVVIAGFHEQYF.

The CDR3 here is CSAGTGHYYNEQFF. CDR3 nucleotide sequence: TGCAGTGCCGGAACCGGGCATTACTACAATGAGCAGTTCTTC. The chain uses TRBV20-1 and TRBJ2-1; D not certain. The germline CDR1 and CDR2 sequences are DFQATT and SNEGSKA (reference sequence). The CDR3 loop spans 14 amino acids. V lost 6 bases and J 3 bases, leaving 15 bases between the germline ends.

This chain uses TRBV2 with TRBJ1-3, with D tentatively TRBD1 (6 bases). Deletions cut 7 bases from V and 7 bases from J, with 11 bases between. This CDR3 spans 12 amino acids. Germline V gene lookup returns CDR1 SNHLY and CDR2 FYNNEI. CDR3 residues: CASKEQGNTIYF. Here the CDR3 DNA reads TGTGCCAGCAAGGAACAGGGCAACACCATATATTTT.

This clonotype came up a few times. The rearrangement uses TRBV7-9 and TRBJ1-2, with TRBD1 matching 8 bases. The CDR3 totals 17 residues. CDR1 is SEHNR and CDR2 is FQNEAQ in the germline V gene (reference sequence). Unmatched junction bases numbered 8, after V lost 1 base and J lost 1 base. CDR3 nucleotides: TGTGCCAGCAGCTTAGTGCCCACAGGGGGGCTTAACTATGGCTACACCTTC. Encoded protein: CASSLVPTGGLNYGYTF.

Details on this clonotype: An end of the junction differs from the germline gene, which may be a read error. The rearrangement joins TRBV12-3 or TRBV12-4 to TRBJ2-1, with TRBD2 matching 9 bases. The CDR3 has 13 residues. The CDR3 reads CAEGTSPYNERFF. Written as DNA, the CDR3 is TGTGCCGAAGGGACTAGCCCCTACAATGAGCGGTTCTTC.